This TCR beta chain originates from a study of T cells in localized non-small cell lung cancer. Trimming stripped 2 bases from V and 1 base from J, with 9 bases between. This CDR3 spans 14 amino acids. Germline V CDR1 and CDR2: MNHEY, SVGAGI. Clones were sequenced by immunoSEQ multiplex PCR, and TCRdb holds only the in-frame ones, with some missing. The data contain tens of thousands of clones, almost 85% of them singletons. This sequence was found in a man aged 35-75 years with stage I lung adenocarcinoma. The chain joins TRBV6-5 to TRBJ2-7; D call uncertain. The sequenced sample was peripheral blood, obtained before any cancer treatment. The chain's CDR3 is CASSYRRHSYEQYF. The CDR3 DNA is TGTGCCAGCAGTTACAGAAGACATTCCTACGAGCAGTACTTC.